One and the same sample provided the 30 T cell receptor beta chains below, sequenced in a study of T cells in Graves' hyperthyroidism and ophthalmopathy. Amplified TCR beta CDR3 regions came from RNA transcripts. HTBI primers were the set used in a first-round RT-PCR of the TCR CDR3. TCRdb fed the multiplex PCR reads into MiXCR, producing one record per CDR3 protein. The table has some 550,000 distinct CDR3 sequences, less than 25% seen once. The source material was blood. These receptors came from a man between 18 and 29 years old with Graves' hyperthyroidism.

The gene calls are TRBV6-2 or TRBV6-3 and TRBJ1-1, with D unresolved. V dropped 4 bases and J dropped 4 bases, with 10 bases sitting between them. The germline CDR1 and CDR2 sequences are MNHEY and SVGEGT. The CDR3 covers 13 residues. CDR3 DNA: TGTGCCAGCAGTTCCGGGAGCTCCACTGAAGCTTTCTTT. The encoded protein is CASSSGSSTEAFF.

Many counts were recorded for this clonotype. The chain carries TRBV27 and TRBJ1-1, with D tentatively TRBD1 (6 bases). The CDR3 sequence is 15 residues long. CDR1 and CDR2 from the germline V gene are MNHEY and SMNVEV (reference sequence). Trimming removed 6 bases at V and 4 bases at J, with 18 bases between. In DNA form, the CDR3 reads TGTGCCAGCAGAGGGGGGGGTGGATCGGTCACTGAAGCTTTCTTT. Translation gives CASRGGGGSVTEAFF.

This clonotype came up a few times. V and J are TRBV6-1 and TRBJ1-4, with 7 positions matching TRBD1. The CDR3 contains 14 residues. The germline V gene has CDR1 MNHNS and CDR2 SASEGT. V trimming: 5 bases; J trimming: 5 bases; junction bases outside the gene matches: 5. This CDR3 reads CASSQTGRNEKLFF. CDR3 DNA sequence: TGTGCCAGCAGTCAGACAGGGAGAAATGAAAAACTGTTTTTT.

The sample holds a few counts of this clonotype. The chain combines TRBV7-2 with TRBJ2-2, with no clear D. V lost 4 bases to trimming and J lost 3 bases, with 9 bases between them. Germline V CDR1 and CDR2: SGHTA, FQGNSA. The CDR3 length is 14 residues. Here the CDR3 reads CASSWQEDTGELFF. CDR3 sequence (DNA): TGTGCCAGCAGCTGGCAGGAAGACACCGGGGAGCTGTTTTTT.

This clonotype was counted only a few times. The chain has TRBV20-1 and TRBJ2-7; a possible D gene is TRBD2 (6 bases). The germline CDR1 and CDR2 sequences are DFQATT and SNEGSKA (reference sequence). The CDR3 consists of 16 residues. V shed 5 bases and J shed 0 bases, with 20 bases lying between them. The CDR3 here is CSAGWLGGSSSYEQYF. CDR3 sequence (DNA): TGCAGTGCTGGTTGGTTGGGAGGATCGAGCTCCTACGAGCAGTACTTC.

The chain has TRBV5-5 and TRBJ2-2, with a tentative D call TRBD1 (7 bases). The germline CDR1 and CDR2 sequences are SGHKS and YYEKEE (reference sequence). CDR3 length: 15 residues. Trimming stripped 6 bases from V and 2 bases from J, with 14 bases between. CDR3 coding DNA: TGTGCCAGCAATGTCCAGGGGGGTAACACCGGGGAGCTGTTTTTT. Protein sequence: CASNVQGGNTGELFF.

The table lists this clonotype with many counts. The J gene is TRBJ2-7, the V gene TRBV6-5, with 12 bases fitting TRBD1. The CDR3 loop spans 15 amino acids. Per the germline V gene, CDR1 is MNHEY and CDR2 is SVGAGI. Trimming took 5 bases from V and 8 from J; bases not matched to a gene: 10. As DNA, the CDR3 is TGTGCCAGCAGTCCCATGCCGGGACAGGGGGCGAAGCAGTACTTC. Translation gives CASSPMPGQGAKQYF.

This clonotype has at least ten counts. This sequence joins TRBV28 and TRBJ1-1; 8 bases line up with TRBD1. The germline V gene has CDR1 MDHEN and CDR2 SYDVKM. This CDR3 region has 15 residues. V gave up 5 bases and J gave up 1 base; unmatched junction bases: 6. DNA of the CDR3: TGTGCCAGCAGTCTCTACCAGGGGGCGAACACTGAAGCTTTCTTT. This gives the protein CASSLYQGANTEAFF.

This chain links TRBV18 with TRBJ1-1; 10 nucleotides match TRBD1. The CDR3 sequence is 14 residues long. The junction had 8 bases not matched to a gene; V was cut back by 8 bases and J by 5 bases. Germline CDR1 reads KGHSH; CDR2 reads LQKENI. CDR3 loop: CASRRDRGSTEAFF. The CDR3 bases are TGTGCCAGCCGACGGGACAGGGGATCAACTGAAGCTTTCTTT.

V gene TRBV12-3 or TRBV12-4 combines with J gene TRBJ2-5; either TRBD1 or TRBD2 may fit D (5 bases each). This CDR3 is 15 amino acids long. The germline V and J ends were trimmed by 5 bases and 4 bases, with 17 bases remaining between them. As DNA, the CDR3 is TGTGCCAGCAGTACCGGGACCCCGAAGGGAGAGACCCAGTACTTC. Protein sequence: CASSTGTPKGETQYF.

At least ten counts were recorded for this clonotype. The chain is built from TRBV28 and TRBJ2-7; D possibly corresponds to TRBD2 (7 bases). Per germline, CDR1 MDHEN and CDR2 SYDVKM. The CDR3 loop spans 14 amino acids. The V and J ends lost 3 bases and 6 bases respectively, with 15 bases between them. CDR3 in DNA: TGTGCCAGCAGTTTCAGGGGACTAATGAGCGAGCAGTACTTC. Translated: CASSFRGLMSEQYF.

The chain links TRBV18 to TRBJ1-1, with D tentatively TRBD1 (6 bases). Deletions cut 3 bases from V and 2 bases from J, with 13 bases between. Germline V CDR1 and CDR2: KGHSH, LQKENI. The CDR3 runs to 15 residues. CDR3 nucleotides: TGTGCCAGCTCACCTCCCCTAGGGGGTAACACTGAAGCTTTCTTT. This codes for CASSPPLGGNTEAFF.

There are many counts of this clonotype. The rearrangement joins TRBV10-3 to TRBJ2-7, with 8 bases identical to TRBD1. Germline-derived CDR1 and CDR2 are ENHRY and SYGVKD. The CDR3 covers 14 residues. With V trimmed by 2 bases and J by 3 bases, 3 bases remained unmatched. CDR3 DNA: TGTGCCATCAGTGAGGACAGGGGCCTCTACGAGCAGTACTTC. Amino acids: CAISEDRGLYEQYF.

This clonotype was seen repeatedly, ten times or more. The chain couples TRBV25-1 to TRBJ2-5, with TRBD2 matching over 7 bases. The CDR3 runs to 14 residues. After removal of 1 base from V and 6 bases from J, the junction contained 5 bases not matched to a gene. CDR1 is MGHDK, CDR2 SYGVNS, per germline. CDR3 DNA sequence: TGTGCCAGCAGTGAATGGGAGGGGCTAAAGACCCAGTACTTC. It codes for CASSEWEGLKTQYF. The complete variable domain, with remaining parts taken from reference TRBV25-1 and TRBJ2-5, reads EADIYQTPRYLVIGTGKKITLECSQTMGHDKMYWYQQDPGMELHLIHYSYGVNSTEKGDLSSESTVSRIRTEHFPLTLESARPSHTSQYLCASSEWEGLKTQYFGPGTRLLVL.

There are many counts of this clonotype. The chain has TRBV12-3 or TRBV12-4 and TRBJ1-5; tentatively, D is TRBD1 (6 bases). The CDR3 has 18 residues. Trimming shortened V by 3 bases and J by 0 bases, and 18 bases separated the two germline ends. CDR3 region: CASSFSGGPSNSNQPQHF. CDR3 nucleotide sequence: TGTGCCAGCAGTTTTTCCGGGGGGCCGTCGAATAGCAATCAGCCCCAGCATTTT.

In its sample, this clonotype was seen many times. The genes are TRBV6-5 and TRBJ1-1; D not certain. The CDR3 is 15 amino acids. Trimming took 2 bases from V and 4 from J, leaving 14 bases between them. CDR1 is MNHEY, CDR2 SVGAGI, per germline. The CDR3 here is CASSYNPAMSTEAFF. In DNA form, the CDR3 reads TGTGCCAGCAGTTACAATCCCGCGATGAGCACTGAAGCTTTCTTT.

The table lists this clonotype with many counts. The chain combines TRBV6-1 with TRBJ2-5, with a weak D call TRBD2 (6 bases). V shed 5 bases and J shed 1 base, with 14 bases lying between them. The CDR3 sequence is 15 residues long. Per germline, CDR1 MNHNS and CDR2 SASEGT. This chain's CDR3 is CASSPPRDSQETQYF. The CDR3 nucleotides are TGTGCCAGCAGTCCGCCCCGGGACTCCCAAGAGACCCAGTACTTC.

This clonotype has at least ten counts. This chain links TRBV19 with TRBJ2-4, with D unresolved. Germline CDR1 LNHDA, CDR2 SQIVND (reference sequence). V shed 4 bases and J shed 9 bases, with 10 bases lying between them. This CDR3 spans 12 amino acids. For the CDR3, the DNA is TGTGCCAGTAGTAATCTCGGTTCCATTCAGTACTTC. Translating it yields CASSNLGSIQYF.

This clonotype was seen a handful of times. The chain joins TRBV9 to TRBJ2-7, with D uncertain. Germline CDR1 and CDR2: SGDLS and YYNGEE. V gave up 2 bases and J gave up 5 bases, with 17 bases separating them. CDR3 length equals 15 residues. The CDR3 DNA follows: TGTGCCAGCAGCGTCTCATCAAATCTGGGCCACGAGCAGTACTTC. It encodes CASSVSSNLGHEQYF.

This clonotype has ten or more counts. V usage is TRBV27 and J usage is TRBJ2-5, with 9 bases aligning to TRBD2. This CDR3 has 15 residues. Germline trimming cut 1 base from V and 0 bases from J; bases unmatched to any gene: 0. Germline CDR1 and CDR2: MNHEY and SMNVEV (reference sequence). CDR3 sequence: CASSLLAGDQETQYF. CDR3 DNA: TGTGCCAGCAGTTTATTAGCGGGGGACCAAGAGACCCAGTACTTC.

This clonotype was picked up many times. The CDR3 DNA reads TGTGCCAGCAGCTTAGATCGAAGGGATACGGCCCAGTACTTC. As protein: CASSLDRRDTAQYF. The chain couples TRBV7-9 to TRBJ2-5; D is unresolved. Germline V gene sequence: CDR1 SEHNR, CDR2 FQNEAQ (reference sequence). CDR3 length: 14 amino acids. Trimming stripped 1 base from V and 9 bases from J, with 15 bases between.

This clonotype came up many times. V is TRBV6-5 and J is TRBJ2-5; tentative D call: TRBD1 (5 bases). Trimming stripped 2 bases from V and 6 bases from J, with 10 bases between. Germline CDR1 is MNHEY and CDR2 is SVGAGI. CDR3 length equals 13 residues. In nucleotides, the CDR3 is TGTGCCAGCAGTTACGACCAGGGAAAGACCCAGTACTTC. Protein sequence: CASSYDQGKTQYF.

Ten or more counts support this clonotype. The V and J genes are TRBV19 and TRBJ2-2; TRBD1 matches at 7 bases. Trimming at V came to 7 bases and at J to 1 base, leaving 3 bases not matched to a gene. This CDR3 has 14 residues. Germline V gene sequence: CDR1 LNHDA, CDR2 SQIVND (reference sequence). The CDR3: CASTTGLNTGELFF. The CDR3 region has the DNA TGTGCCAGTACGACAGGGCTGAACACCGGGGAGCTGTTTTTT.

The V gene is TRBV28, the J gene TRBJ1-5; D gene ambiguous. V was trimmed by 7 bases and J by 6 bases, leaving 13 bases between them. In germline, CDR1 is MDHEN, CDR2 SYDVKM. CDR3 size: 13 residues. CDR3 bases: TGTGCCAGCACTGATGGCAGAGGTCAGCCCCAGCATTTT. This encodes CASTDGRGQPQHF.

This clonotype was picked up many times. V is TRBV2 and J is TRBJ2-5; unclear D gene. Germline assignment: CDR1 SNHLY and CDR2 FYNNEI. The CDR3 extends over 14 amino acids. V was shortened by 7 bases and J by 3 bases, with 15 bases between the two germline ends. The CDR3 sequence is CASTEGHQKETQYF. Here the CDR3 DNA reads TGTGCCAGCACGGAAGGGCACCAGAAAGAGACCCAGTACTTC.

The table lists this clonotype with a few counts. This may stem from a read error, because a much larger clone lies one nucleotide away. This chain connects TRBV6-5 to TRBJ2-2, with D possibly being TRBD2 (5 bases). The CDR3 loop spans 14 amino acids. Germline V gene lookup returns CDR1 MNHEY and CDR2 SVGAGI. CDR3 amino acids: CASSYSSRRGELCF. In DNA form, the CDR3 reads TGTGCCAGCAGTTACTCATCCCGCCGTGGGGAGCTGTGTTTT.

CDR3: CASSADRAHGYTF. CDR3 DNA sequence: TGTGCCAGCAGTGCGGACAGGGCTCATGGCTACACCTTC. The chain has TRBV27 and TRBJ1-2; TRBD1 agrees at 8 bases. The V gene end was trimmed by 5 bases and the J gene end by 6 bases; junction bases not matched to a gene: 5. Germline V gives CDR1 MNHEY, CDR2 SMNVEV (reference sequence). The CDR3 totals 13 residues.

This clonotype has at least ten counts. The V call is TRBV27, the J call TRBJ1-1; D uncertain. Germline CDR1 is MNHEY and CDR2 is SMNVEV (reference sequence). The CDR3 is 14 amino acids. V was pared by 5 bases and J by 0 bases, with 10 bases between. The chain's CDR3 is CASSVTLLNTEAFF. The CDR3 coding sequence is TGTGCCAGCAGTGTTACACTTTTGAACACTGAAGCTTTCTTT.

In this sample, this clonotype turned up a few times. A read error is likely, as this CDR3 ends without the conserved phenylalanine or tryptophan. The chain combines TRBV19 with TRBJ1-5; no clear D gene. Trimming removed 3 bases from V and 3 bases from J, with 12 bases in between. This CDR3 is 15 amino acids long. Germline V lookup: CDR1 LNHDA, CDR2 SQIVND (reference sequence). The CDR3 reads CASSIGLRANQPQHS. The CDR3 DNA is TGTGCCAGTAGTATTGGCCTACGGGCCAATCAGCCCCAGCATTCT.

This clonotype was counted many times. J is TRBJ2-7 and V is TRBV7-8; D is unresolved. The germline V and J ends were trimmed by 5 bases and 2 bases, with 10 bases remaining between them. Per germline, CDR1 SGHVS and CDR2 FQNEAQ. The CDR3 covers 13 residues. The CDR3 nucleotides read TGTGCCAGCAGCCTTCTTAGCCCCTACGAGCAGTACTTC. Translation: CASSLLSPYEQYF.